This passage covers 17 T cell receptor beta chains from one sample sequenced in a study of T cell changes during pregnancy in multiple sclerosis. Data came from immunoSEQ multiplex PCR; TCRdb stores just in-frame clones and leaves some out. Of 64,000 or so clones in the sample, roughly 96% were seen once. Sample: CD8+ T cells from peripheral blood mononuclear cells, taken after pregnancy. The source is a female donor with multiple sclerosis, enrolled in a pregnancy study.

This chain connects TRBV18 to TRBJ1-4; D possibly corresponds to TRBD1 (5 bases). Germline V gene lookup returns CDR1 KGHSH and CDR2 LQKENI. The CDR3 extends over 14 amino acids. With 0 bases removed from V and 8 bases from J, the gap between germline ends came to 10 bases. CDR3 amino acids: CASSPPAGNEKLFF. CDR3 DNA: TGTGCCAGCTCACCACCGGCAGGGAACGAAAAACTGTTTTTT.

V and J are TRBV7-2 and TRBJ2-7; no reliable D call. V was pared by 4 bases and J by 1 base, with 11 bases between. The length of the CDR3 is 14 residues. Germline V gene data show CDR1 as SGHTA and CDR2 as FQGNSA. The CDR3 DNA follows: TGTGCCAGCAGCTGGCCGCTCCCTTCCTACGAGCAGTACTTC. Translation gives CASSWPLPSYEQYF.

The chain couples TRBV14 to TRBJ2-1; the D gene is possibly TRBD1 (5 bases). CDR1 and CDR2 (germline): SGHDN, FVKESK. The CDR3 contains 13 residues. With 1 base removed from V and 6 bases from J, the gap between germline ends came to 7 bases. In DNA, the CDR3 is TGTGCCAGCAGCCAAGTTAGGGGCAATGAGCAGTTCTTC. It specifies CASSQVRGNEQFF. The full variable domain, rest sourced from reference TRBV14 and TRBJ2-1, is EAGVTQFPSHSVIEKGQTVTLRCDPISGHDNLYWYRRVMGKEIKFLLHFVKESKQDESGMPNNRFLAERTGGTYSTLKVQPAELEDSGVYFCASSQVRGNEQFFGPGTRLTVL.

The genes are TRBV5-4 and TRBJ2-3, with 9 positions matching TRBD2. V shed 0 bases and J 10 bases; nucleotides not matched to a gene: 0. Germline V gene sequence: CDR1 SGHNT, CDR2 YYREEE (reference sequence). The CDR3 extends over 12 amino acids. CDR3 region: CASSLGLAAQYF. The CDR3 region has the DNA TGTGCCAGCAGCTTGGGACTAGCGGCGCAGTATTTT.

The chain is built from TRBV2 and TRBJ2-3; 9 nucleotides line up with TRBD2. Germline assignment: CDR1 SNHLY and CDR2 FYNNEI. This CDR3 comprises 17 residues. The V gene end was trimmed by 1 base and the J gene end by 2 bases; junction bases not matched to a gene: 7. The CDR3 nucleotides are TGTGCCAGCAGTGAAGGCGTAGCGGGAGAACCCACAGATACGCAGTATTTT. Protein: CASSEGVAGEPTDTQYF.

The V gene is TRBV5-4, the J gene TRBJ1-1; D not certain. Germline V CDR1 and CDR2: SGHNT, YYREEE (reference sequence). This CDR3 comprises 12 residues. Trimming took off 2 bases at V and 6 bases at J, with 8 bases between the two ends. The CDR3 nucleotides read TGTGCCAGCAGCTTCGAAGACTCTGAAGCTTTCTTT. This gives the protein CASSFEDSEAFF. Full variable domain (outside the CDR3, taken from reference TRBV5-4 and TRBJ1-1): ETGVTQSPTHLIKTRGQQVTLRCSSQSGHNTVSWYQQALGQGPQFIFQYYREEENGRGNFPPRFSGLQFPNYSSELNVNALELDDSALYLCASSFEDSEAFFGQGTRLTVV.

The chain employs TRBV19 and TRBJ1-5; D is perhaps TRBD1 (5 bases). V dropped 7 bases and J dropped 0 bases, with 10 bases sitting between them. Looked up from germline, CDR1 is LNHDA and CDR2 is SQIVND (reference sequence). The CDR3 has 14 residues. The CDR3 DNA is TGTGCCAGTATCGGGGGATTTAGCAATCAGCCCCAGCATTTT. Amino acids: CASIGGFSNQPQHF.

The chain has TRBV2 and TRBJ2-1; 7 bases are shared with TRBD1. With 6 bases clipped from V and 6 bases from J, the junction kept 5 bases outside the gene matches. The CDR3 is made up of 13 amino acids. Germline assignment: CDR1 SNHLY and CDR2 FYNNEI. Here the CDR3 reads CASRESGGNEQFF. The CDR3, as DNA: TGTGCCAGCAGAGAATCAGGGGGCAATGAGCAGTTCTTC. The full variable domain, completed using reference TRBV2 and TRBJ2-1, is EPEVTQTPSHQVTQMGQEVILRCVPISNHLYFYWYRQILGQKVEFLVSFYNNEISEKSEIFDDQFSVERPDGSNFTLKIRSTKLEDSAMYFCASRESGGNEQFFGPGTRLTVL.

The chain is built from TRBV6-5 and TRBJ2-5, with 8 bases identical to TRBD1. The J segment lost 3 bases and the V segment lost 0 bases, leaving 3 bases of the junction unmatched. The CDR3 contains 15 residues. CDR1 MNHEY and CDR2 SVGAGI come from the germline V gene. CDR3 in amino acids: CASSYSLDREETQYF. The CDR3 DNA is TGTGCCAGCAGTTACTCTTTGGACAGGGAAGAGACCCAGTACTTC.

The chain uses TRBV5-8 and TRBJ2-3, with 8 nucleotides matching TRBD2. The CDR3 is 15 amino acids. From germline, CDR1 is SGHTS and CDR2 YDEGEE. The V gene end was trimmed by 3 bases and the J gene end by 3 bases; junction bases not matched to a gene: 6. The CDR3 sequence is CASSSPREGTDTQYF. The DNA for the CDR3 is TGTGCCAGCAGCTCACCCCGGGAGGGGACAGATACGCAGTATTTT.

The genes are TRBV2 and TRBJ2-7; 7 bases map to TRBD2. Germline V lookup: CDR1 SNHLY, CDR2 FYNNEI. This CDR3 has 14 residues. V was clipped by 6 bases and J by 0 bases; unmatched bases: 5. The CDR3 sequence is CASRTAGSSYEQYF. CDR3 coding DNA: TGTGCCAGCAGGACAGCGGGAAGCTCCTACGAGCAGTACTTC.

Only one count was recorded for this clone. The rearrangement uses TRBV2 and TRBJ1-2; 7 bases are a match to TRBD1. The CDR3 totals 15 residues. V lost 5 bases, J lost 4 bases, and 10 bases stayed unmatched. CDR1 and CDR2 from the germline V gene are SNHLY and FYNNEI. CDR3 sequence reads: CASSLDRDSGYGYTF. CDR3 in DNA: TGTGCCAGCAGTCTAGACAGGGATAGTGGCTATGGCTACACCTTC.

The CDR3 loop reads CASSPGQSTDTQYF. CDR3 coding DNA: TGTGCCAGCAGCCCGGGACAGAGCACAGATACGCAGTATTTT. The genes are TRBV27 and TRBJ2-3, with 7 bases that match TRBD1. The V gene end was trimmed by 6 bases and the J gene end by 0 bases; junction bases not matched to a gene: 3. The CDR3 length is 14 residues. The germline gives CDR1 MNHEY, CDR2 SMNVEV (reference sequence).

This clone was detected a few times. The chain links TRBV29-1 to TRBJ1-5; D gene uncertain. The V and J ends lost 3 bases and 0 bases respectively, with 9 bases between them. CDR3 size: 14 residues. Germline V gene sequence: CDR1 SQVTM, CDR2 ANQGSEA. The DNA of the CDR3 is TGCAGCGTTGATGATGCGGATAGCAATCAGCCCCAGCATTTT. Translation gives CSVDDADSNQPQHF.

The chain has TRBV25-1 and TRBJ2-3; 14 nucleotides agree with TRBD2. Trimming at V came to 8 bases and at J to 6 bases, leaving 13 bases not matched to a gene. The V gene's germline CDR1 is MGHDK and CDR2 SYGVNS. This CDR3 comprises 17 residues. CDR3 sequence (DNA): TGTGCCAGCGGACTAGCGGGAGGTTACACGGAAGGGGATACGCAGTATTTT. Translation gives CASGLAGGYTEGDTQYF.

The rearrangement joins TRBV19 to TRBJ2-1, with TRBD2 matching over 8 bases. This CDR3 comprises 14 residues. J gave up 1 base and V 6 bases, and 2 bases lay outside the gene matches. CDR1 LNHDA and CDR2 SQIVND come from the germline V gene (reference sequence). The CDR3: CASRGLGSYNEQFF. In DNA, the CDR3 is TGTGCCAGTAGGGGACTAGGATCCTACAATGAGCAGTTCTTC.

The rearrangement joins TRBV5-1 to TRBJ1-1; D not certain. The CDR3 contains 14 residues. Germline values: CDR1 SGHRS, CDR2 YFSETQ. V was trimmed by 0 bases and J by 2 bases, leaving 8 bases between them. The CDR3 here is CASSLAVGNTEAFF. In nucleotides, the CDR3 is TGCGCCAGCAGCTTGGCCGTCGGTAACACTGAAGCTTTCTTT.